The rows below give T cell receptor beta chains drawn from one sample of a study of blood T cells in healthy people across ages. Via MiXCR, TCRdb re-called the 5' RACE reads, giving one row per CDR3 protein. Seen here are over 1,500,000 distinct CDR3 sequences, around 50% observed once, and the top ten hold roughly 2%. The specimen was blood. These TCRs come from a middle-aged woman in good health. The CDR3 runs from the conserved cysteine through the conserved F or W. D genes are given only for firm matches. Clone size is given for some rows only: seen once, a few or many times, or a class if the clone is expanded.

TRBD1 few TRBJ2-7 TRBV6-5 CASRMDRFYEQYF TGTGCCAGCAGAATGGACAGGTTCTACGAGCAGTACTTC
- - TRBJ2-6 TRBV10-2 CASSEARIRHSGANVLTF TGCGCCAGCAGTGAGGCGCGGATCCGTCACTCTGGGGCCAACGTCCTGACTTTC
TRBD2 - TRBJ2-3 TRBV20-1 CSAERTSGPGDTQYF TGCAGTGCTGAACGAACTAGCGGACCGGGGGATACGCAGTATTTT
- once TRBJ2-1 TRBV9 CANSPRQATYNEQFF TGTGCCAACAGCCCTCGACAGGCGACCTACAATGAGCAGTTCTTC
- many TRBJ2-7 TRBV6-2/TRBV6-3 CASSYGGQTYEQYF TGTGCCAGCAGTTATGGCGGACAAACCTACGAGCAGTACTTC
- - TRBJ2-1 TRBV7-2 CASSLRTADYNEQFF TGTGCCAGCAGCTTAAGGACAGCGGATTACAATGAGCAGTTCTTC
- once TRBJ1-5 TRBV20-1 CSASAGTSSRNQPQHF TGCAGTGCTTCCGCCGGGACATCTTCCCGCAATCAGCCCCAGCATTTT
- few TRBJ2-1 TRBV4-3 CASSQDLRAYEQFF TGCGCCAGCAGCCAAGATCTTAGGGCTTATGAGCAGTTCTTC
- - TRBJ2-3 TRBV24-1 CATSDLLNRDTQYF TGTGCCACCAGTGATTTGCTAAATCGGGATACGCAGTATTTT
- - TRBJ2-3 TRBV20-1 CSASVPGPDGTDTQYF TGCAGTGCTAGCGTCCCAGGCCCCGATGGGACAGATACGCAGTATTTT
- - TRBJ2-2 TRBV5-5 CATNAGANTGELFF TGTGCCACTAACGCGGGGGCGAACACTGGGGAGCTGTTTTTT
TRBD2 - TRBJ2-3 TRBV10-1 CASMRGGSDTQYF TGCGCCAGCATGCGGGGGGGCTCGGATACACAGTATTTT
- few TRBJ1-4 TRBV20-1 CSASVGAGANEKLFF TGCAGTGCTAGTGTCGGGGCAGGGGCAAATGAAAAACTGTTTTTT
- - TRBJ1-2 TRBV4-1 CASSQTESNYGYTF TGCGCCAGCAGCCAGACTGAGTCTAACTATGGCTACACCTTC
TRBD1 - TRBJ2-1 TRBV6-2/TRBV6-3 CASRPGGISYNEQFF TGTGCCAGCAGACCAGGGGGCATCTCCTACAATGAGCAGTTCTTC
TRBD1 - TRBJ1-6 TRBV20-1 CSARRGQGASPGPLHF TGCAGTGCTAGAAGGGGACAGGGCGCTTCCCCTGGCCCCCTCCACTTT
TRBD1 once TRBJ1-1 TRBV18 CASSSGTGLSISNTEAFF TGTGCCAGCTCGTCCGGGACAGGTCTCTCAATCTCGAACACTGAAGCTTTCTTT
TRBD1 few TRBJ2-3 TRBV10-3 CAISGGTDISSTDTQYF TGTGCCATCAGTGGGGGGACAGATATCTCTAGCACAGATACGCAGTATTTT
- - TRBJ2-7 TRBV3-1 CASSQPQGVSPYEQYF TGTGCCAGCAGCCAACCACAAGGGGTCTCCCCCTACGAGCAGTACTTC
TRBD1 - TRBJ2-1 TRBV7-9 CASSYSIPGTGGTNEQFF TGTGCCAGCAGCTATTCTATCCCCGGGACAGGGGGCACCAATGAGCAGTTCTTC
TRBD1 - TRBJ2-5 TRBV12-3/TRBV12-4 CASSIRQGAGETQYF TGTGCCAGCAGTATCCGACAGGGGGCGGGGGAGACCCAGTACTTC
- few TRBJ2-5 TRBV15 CATSTQGEETQYF TGTGCCACCAGCACACAAGGGGAGGAGACCCAGTACTTC